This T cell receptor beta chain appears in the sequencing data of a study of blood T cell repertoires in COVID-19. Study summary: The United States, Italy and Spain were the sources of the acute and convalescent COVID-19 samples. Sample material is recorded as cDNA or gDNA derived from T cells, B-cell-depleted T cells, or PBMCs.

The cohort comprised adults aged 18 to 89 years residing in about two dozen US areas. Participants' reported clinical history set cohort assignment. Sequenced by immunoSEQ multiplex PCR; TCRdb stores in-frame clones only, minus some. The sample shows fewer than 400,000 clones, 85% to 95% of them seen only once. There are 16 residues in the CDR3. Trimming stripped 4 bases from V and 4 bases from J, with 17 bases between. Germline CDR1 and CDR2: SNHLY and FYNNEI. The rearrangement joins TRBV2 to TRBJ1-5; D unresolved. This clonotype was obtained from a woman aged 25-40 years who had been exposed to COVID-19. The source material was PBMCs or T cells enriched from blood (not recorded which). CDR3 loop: CASSVYLVRHNQPQHF. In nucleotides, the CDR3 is TGTGCCAGCAGTGTTTATTTGGTCAGGCATAATCAGCCCCAGCATTTT. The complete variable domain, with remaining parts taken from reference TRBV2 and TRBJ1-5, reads EPEVTQTPSHQVTQMGQEVILRCVPISNHLYFYWYRQILGQKVEFLVSFYNNEISEKSEIFDDQFSVERPDGSNFTLKIRSTKLEDSAMYFCASSVYLVRHNQPQHFGDGTRLSIL.